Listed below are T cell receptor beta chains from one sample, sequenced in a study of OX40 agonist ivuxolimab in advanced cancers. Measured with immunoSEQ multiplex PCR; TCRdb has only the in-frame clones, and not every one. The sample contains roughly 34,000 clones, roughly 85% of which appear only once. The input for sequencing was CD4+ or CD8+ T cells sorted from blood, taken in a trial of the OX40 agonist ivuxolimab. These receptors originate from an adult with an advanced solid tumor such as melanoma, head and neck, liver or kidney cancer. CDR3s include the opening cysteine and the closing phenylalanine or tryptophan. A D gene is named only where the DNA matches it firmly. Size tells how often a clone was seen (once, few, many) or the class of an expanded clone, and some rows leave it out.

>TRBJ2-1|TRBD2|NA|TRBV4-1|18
CASSQDWRLAGTYNEQFF
TGCGCCAGCAGCCAAGATTGGAGGCTAGCGGGCACCTACAATGAGCAGTTCTTC
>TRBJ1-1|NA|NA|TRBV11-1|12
CASSLDSGGAFF
TGTGCCAGCAGCTTAGACTCCGGCGGAGCTTTCTTT
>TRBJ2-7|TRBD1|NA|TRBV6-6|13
CASSWDRGREQYF
TGTGCCAGCAGTTGGGACAGGGGGCGCGAGCAGTACTTC
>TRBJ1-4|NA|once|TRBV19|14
CASSIQGSREKLFF
TGTGCCAGTAGTATCCAGGGTTCTAGAGAAAAACTGTTTTTT
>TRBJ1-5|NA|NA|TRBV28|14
CASSTPGSNQPQHF
TGTGCCAGCAGTACACCGGGATCCAATCAGCCCCAGCATTTT
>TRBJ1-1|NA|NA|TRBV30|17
CAWSLPPGIGLNTEAFF
TGTGCCTGGAGTCTCCCTCCCGGAATAGGCTTGAACACTGAAGCTTTCTTT
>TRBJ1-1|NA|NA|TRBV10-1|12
CASSRRQPEAFF
TGCGCCAGCAGCCGAAGGCAGCCTGAAGCTTTCTTT
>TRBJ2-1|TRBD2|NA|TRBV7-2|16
CASSHWTSGGRNEQFF
TGTGCCAGCAGCCACTGGACTAGCGGGGGGAGGAATGAGCAGTTCTTC
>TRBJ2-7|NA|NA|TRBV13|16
CASSFRWGTENYEQYF
TGTGCCAGCAGCTTCCGGTGGGGGACCGAAAATTACGAGCAGTACTTC
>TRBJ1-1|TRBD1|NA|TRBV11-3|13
CASRGQGETEAFF
TGTGCCAGCAGGGGACAGGGAGAGACTGAAGCTTTCTTT
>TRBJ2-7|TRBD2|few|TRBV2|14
CASRGTSGPSEQYF
TGTGCCAGCCGAGGGACTAGCGGACCCAGCGAGCAGTACTTC
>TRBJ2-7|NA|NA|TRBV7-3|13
CASSLGDGYEQYF
TGTGCCAGCAGCTTAGGAGACGGGTACGAGCAGTACTTC
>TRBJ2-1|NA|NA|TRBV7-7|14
CASSLAEPLNEQFF
TGTGCTAGCAGCTTAGCGGAGCCACTCAATGAGCAGTTCTTC
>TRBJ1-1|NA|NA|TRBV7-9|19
CASSSRARRPPSSHTEAFF
TGTGCCAGCAGCTCCAGAGCCAGAAGACCCCCCAGCAGCCACACTGAAGCTTTCTTT
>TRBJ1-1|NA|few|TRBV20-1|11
CSAVLLSGAFF
TGCAGTGCCGTTCTGCTGTCTGGAGCTTTCTTT
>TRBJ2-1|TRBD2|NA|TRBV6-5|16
CASSFPSGGAGNEQFF
TGTGCCAGCAGTTTCCCGAGCGGGGGGGCTGGAAATGAGCAGTTCTTC
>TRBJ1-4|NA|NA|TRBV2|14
CASSEADPNEKLFF
TGTGCCAGCAGTGAAGCGGACCCCAACGAAAAACTGTTTTTT
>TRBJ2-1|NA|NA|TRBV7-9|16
CASSLIGTPSRDEQFF
TGTGCCAGCAGCTTAATCGGGACACCCTCCAGGGATGAGCAGTTCTTC
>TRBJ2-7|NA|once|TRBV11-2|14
CASSLELAGYEQYF
TGTGCCAGCAGCTTGGAGCTTGCCGGCTACGAGCAGTACTTC
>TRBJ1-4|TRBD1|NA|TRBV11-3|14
CASSPDRDNEKLFF
TGTGCCAGCAGCCCGGACAGGGACAATGAAAAACTGTTTTTT